Presented here are 13 T cell receptor beta chains from one specimen sequenced in a study of blood T cell repertoires in COVID-19 (TCRdb year 2020). To prepare the library, the immunoSEQ multiplex PCR assay was applied. Imported from immuneACCESS, the table was reduced by TCRdb to in-frame sequences with V and J called. These copies leave out some clones; in studies compared against another copy, an unresolved V gene accounts for under half, and the cause of the remainder is not known. This sample lists 450,000 to 500,000 clones; 75% to 90% were detected once. The ten top clones hold approximately 3.4% of the sample. Sequenced: peripheral blood. These TCRs come from a human donor in a cohort sampled during active COVID-19.

The rearrangement links TRBV28 to TRBJ1-3; 12 bases are shared with TRBD1. The CDR3 covers 16 residues. The germline CDR1 and CDR2 sequences are MDHEN and SYDVKM. Unmatched junction bases numbered 14, after V lost 8 bases and J lost 9 bases. DNA of the CDR3: TGTGCCAGCGCCTCTCCGGGACAGGGGGCGTTTCGCACCATATATTTT. Protein sequence: CASASPGQGAFRTIYF.

J is TRBJ2-5 and V is TRBV7-6; TRBD2 matches at 7 bases. V was clipped by 4 bases and J by 7 bases; unmatched bases: 15. Germline lookup yields CDR1 SGHVS and CDR2 FNYEAQ. The CDR3 length is 16 residues. In DNA form, the CDR3 reads TGTGCCAGCAGCTCCCTTGGAGGGCGGGAGTTAGGGACCCAGTACTTC. This encodes CASSSLGGRELGTQYF.

This clone has just a few counts. The chain uses TRBV5-5 and TRBJ2-3; 7 bases map to TRBD2. The V and J ends lost 4 bases and 4 bases, in that order; junction bases with no gene match: 9. Germline CDR1 reads SGHKS; CDR2 reads YYEKEE (reference sequence). There are 15 residues in the CDR3. CDR3 loop: CASSTTGGGADTQYF. CDR3 coding DNA: TGTGCCAGCAGCACAACGGGGGGAGGGGCAGATACGCAGTATTTT.

The genes are TRBV29-1 and TRBJ2-7, with 7 bases aligning to TRBD1. Trimming cost V 1 base and J 0 bases; bases outside gene matches: 3. Germline V CDR1 and CDR2: SQVTM, ANQGSEA. The CDR3 length is 14 residues. Written as DNA, the CDR3 is TGCAGCGTTGAAGGTTGGGACAGCTCCTACGAGCAGTACTTC. Its translation is CSVEGWDSSYEQYF.

The gene calls are TRBV29-1 and TRBJ1-1; possible D gene TRBD1, 5 bases. The CDR3 loop spans 12 amino acids. Trimming pared 3 bases from V and 2 bases from J, leaving 7 bases between. CDR1 and CDR2 from the germline V gene are SQVTM and ANQGSEA. This CDR3 is CSVEGPNTEAFF. The DNA for the CDR3 is TGCAGCGTTGAGGGGCCAAACACTGAAGCTTTCTTT.

The chain uses TRBV4-3 and TRBJ2-7, with a tentative D call TRBD1 (5 bases). In germline, CDR1 is LGHNA, CDR2 YSLEER. There are 14 residues in the CDR3. V lost 4 bases and J 2 bases, leaving 12 bases between the germline ends. The DNA for the CDR3 is TGCGCCAGCAGCCCCCAGGGCGGTCCCTACGAGCAGTACTTC. Translated, it gives CASSPQGGPYEQYF.

The chain recombines TRBV11-2 with TRBJ2-7, with TRBD1 matching over 9 bases. Per germline, CDR1 SGHAT and CDR2 FQNNGV. This CDR3 is 15 amino acids long. The V segment lost 5 bases and the J segment 4 bases; nucleotides outside the gene matches: 9. The CDR3 DNA reads as TGTGCCAGCAGCCCCGGGACAGGGTTGGGTTACGAGCAGTACTTC. It codes for CASSPGTGLGYEQYF.

The rearrangement links TRBV7-3 to TRBJ2-3; 9 bases fit TRBD1. The trim removed 0 bases at V and 6 bases at J, leaving 4 bases unmatched. This CDR3 has 15 amino acids. From germline, CDR1 is SGHTA and CDR2 FQGTGA. The CDR3 DNA is TGTGCCAGCAGCTTAACGGGACAGGGATTTGATACGCAGTATTTT. Amino acid sequence: CASSLTGQGFDTQYF.

The V and J genes are TRBV19 and TRBJ2-1, with D perhaps matching TRBD2 (6 bases). The CDR3 totals 14 residues. The germline V and J ends were trimmed by 4 bases and 8 bases, with 15 bases remaining between them. Germline lookup yields CDR1 LNHDA and CDR2 SQIVND (reference sequence). The CDR3 DNA follows: TGTGCCAGTAGTACTGGGCGGGACCTCTATGAGCAGTTCTTC. Translated: CASSTGRDLYEQFF.

The gene calls are TRBV1 and TRBJ2-7; TRBD2 is the table's D call and was not checked against the DNA. TRBV1 is a pseudogene locus. The CDR3 has 18 amino acids. The CDR3 region is CTSSQDLAGPGSSYEQYF. The CDR3 DNA reads as TGCACCAGCAGCCAAGATCTAGCGGGCCCGGGAAGCTCCTACGAGCAGTACTTC.

The chain uses TRBV12-5 and TRBJ2-2, with 9 bases matching TRBD1. CDR3 length: 16 amino acids. With 0 bases clipped from V and 6 bases from J, the junction kept 5 bases outside the gene matches. The V gene's germline CDR1 is LGHNT and CDR2 FRNRAP. The CDR3 region is CASGLVTGQGAGELFF. The CDR3 bases are TGTGCTAGTGGTTTGGTAACGGGACAGGGAGCCGGGGAGCTGTTTTTT.

This rearrangement joins TRBV10-3 to TRBJ2-7, with 10 bases that match TRBD2. This CDR3 comprises 14 residues. The germline V gene encodes CDR1 ENHRY and CDR2 SYGVKD. The trim removed 8 bases at V and 0 bases at J, leaving 4 bases unmatched. The chain's CDR3 is CAIRSSGGSYEQYF. CDR3 in DNA: TGTGCCATCCGCTCTAGCGGGGGCTCCTACGAGCAGTACTTC.

V usage is TRBV30 and J usage is TRBJ2-7, with no clear D. CDR1 is GTSNPN and CDR2 is SVGIG in the germline V gene (reference sequence). Trimming took off 2 bases at V and 5 bases at J, with 7 bases between the two ends. The CDR3 spans 11 residues. The CDR3 protein is CAWSPVNEQYF. For the CDR3, the DNA is TGTGCCTGGAGTCCGGTAAACGAGCAGTACTTC.